A selection of T cell receptor beta chains follows, all from one sample in a study of blood T cell repertoires in COVID-19. Some clones are missing from TCRdb's copy, which holds only in-frame ones; the method was immunoSEQ multiplex PCR. The sample records approximately 290,000 clones, 70% to 90% being singletons. Input material: PBMCs or T cells enriched from blood (not recorded which). The receptors here all came from a woman aged 25 to 39 who had recovered from COVID-19. The CDR3 runs from the conserved cysteine through the conserved F or W.

len: 13; j_gene: TRBJ1-1; v_gene: TRBV30; CDR3aa: CAWNQDRGAEAFF
len: 17; j_gene: TRBJ1-1; v_gene: TRBV11-2; CDR3aa: CASSLVRSSGGNTEAFF
len: 17; j_gene: TRBJ1-5; v_gene: TRBV4-1; CDR3aa: CASSQDQSGVTNQPQHF
len: 20; j_gene: TRBJ2-1; v_gene: TRBV19; CDR3aa: CASSSGRNRGVFFSYNEQFF
len: 14; j_gene: TRBJ2-7; v_gene: TRBV11-2; CDR3aa: CASSLVQGPYEQYF
len: 15; j_gene: TRBJ1-6; v_gene: TRBV4-2; CDR3aa: CASSQAAGLNSPLHF
len: 15; j_gene: TRBJ1-3; v_gene: TRBV7-9; CDR3aa: CASSGDRVPGNTIYF
len: 13; j_gene: TRBJ2-7; v_gene: TRBV10-3; CDR3aa: CAISLGQRYEQYF
len: 14; j_gene: TRBJ1-5; v_gene: TRBV5-5; CDR3aa: CASSLASSNQPQHF
len: 14; j_gene: TRBJ2-1; v_gene: TRBV5-1; CDR3aa: CASSLERLLNEQFF
len: 13; j_gene: TRBJ2-7; v_gene: TRBV18; CDR3aa: CASSPRPSYEQYF
len: 14; j_gene: TRBJ1-3; v_gene: TRBV6-1; CDR3aa: CASSEAFEGNTIYF
len: 12; j_gene: TRBJ2-1; v_gene: TRBV6-1; CDR3aa: CASSEMYNEQFF
len: 16; j_gene: TRBJ2-3; v_gene: TRBV10-1; CDR3aa: CASSARDSGRSDTQYF
len: 15; j_gene: TRBJ2-7; v_gene: TRBV28; CDR3aa: CASLPGGTGGYEQYF
len: 12; j_gene: TRBJ2-7; v_gene: TRBV21-1; CDR3aa: CASSGQSYEQYF
len: 19; j_gene: TRBJ2-3; v_gene: TRBV5-6; CDR3aa: CASSLWGQLTIGGTDTQYF
len: 17; j_gene: TRBJ2-2; v_gene: TRBV7-9; CDR3aa: CASSLDGALRETGELFF
len: 16; j_gene: TRBJ1-3; v_gene: TRBV6-5; CDR3aa: CASSSHFGDRVYTIYF
len: 17; j_gene: TRBJ1-5; v_gene: TRBV7-9; CDR3aa: CASSSLGQGGVGQPQHF
len: 12; j_gene: TRBJ1-5; v_gene: TRBV28; CDR3aa: CASSLGGQPQHF
len: 12; j_gene: TRBJ2-1; v_gene: TRBV12-3/TRBV12-4; CDR3aa: CASSRADNEQFF
len: 11; j_gene: TRBJ1-1; v_gene: TRBV5-1; CDR3aa: CASSWDNQAFF
len: 15; j_gene: TRBJ1-5; v_gene: TRBV7-2; CDR3aa: CASSLLGQPHQPQHF
len: 17; j_gene: TRBJ1-1; v_gene: TRBV21-1; CDR3aa: CASHKRDRVECITEAFF
len: 13; j_gene: TRBJ1-1; v_gene: TRBV19; CDR3aa: CASTEEGRTEAFF
len: 17; j_gene: TRBJ2-5; v_gene: TRBV7-9; CDR3aa: CASSLMGLAGGRETQYF
len: 14; j_gene: TRBJ1-1; v_gene: TRBV19; CDR3aa: CASSRQDRRTEAFF
len: 16; j_gene: TRBJ1-6; v_gene: TRBV6-5; CDR3aa: CASSSYRAGGNSPLHF
len: 12; j_gene: TRBJ1-1; v_gene: TRBV24-1; CDR3aa: CATSDLGRVAFF
len: 14; j_gene: TRBJ2-1; v_gene: TRBV18; CDR3aa: CASSPGTGYHEQFF
len: 16; j_gene: TRBJ2-3; v_gene: TRBV27; CDR3aa: CASSFGGGSGSDTQYF
len: 16; j_gene: TRBJ1-1; v_gene: TRBV11-2; CDR3aa: CASTLGFARANTEAFF
len: 18; j_gene: TRBJ1-6; v_gene: TRBV28; CDR3aa: CASRLDLRDRGLRSPLHF
len: 13; j_gene: TRBJ1-1; v_gene: TRBV18; CDR3aa: CASSPGGGVEAFF
len: 14; j_gene: TRBJ1-1; v_gene: TRBV29-1; CDR3aa: CSVRRGSSNTEAFF
len: 15; j_gene: TRBJ1-5; v_gene: TRBV19; CDR3aa: CASSITGGRGQPQHF
len: 16; j_gene: TRBJ1-3; v_gene: TRBV7-6; CDR3aa: CASSTPQGRTGNTIYF
len: 17; j_gene: TRBJ1-1; v_gene: TRBV10-3; CDR3aa: CAISEPYRGEMNTEAFF
len: 12; j_gene: TRBJ2-7; v_gene: TRBV28; CDR3aa: CASSPLPREQYF
len: 16; j_gene: TRBJ1-2; v_gene: TRBV5-1; CDR3aa: CASSLGVIDTSYGYTF
len: 14; j_gene: TRBJ1-6; v_gene: TRBV28; CDR3aa: CASSGAGGNSPLHF
len: 15; j_gene: TRBJ1-1; v_gene: TRBV19; CDR3aa: CASSNLGILNTEAFF
len: 14; j_gene: TRBJ1-5; v_gene: TRBV7-2; CDR3aa: CASSPWGGNQPQHF
len: 13; j_gene: TRBJ1-1; v_gene: TRBV10-2; CDR3aa: CASWRVREAEAFF
len: 15; j_gene: TRBJ1-1; v_gene: TRBV6-5; CDR3aa: CATLGQGQFSPQVFF
len: 14; j_gene: TRBJ2-7; v_gene: TRBV12-5; CDR3aa: CASAPTSGTYEQYF
len: 16; j_gene: TRBJ2-7; v_gene: TRBV14; CDR3aa: CASSQDPPGNSYEQYF